This T cell receptor beta chain originates from a study of shared clonotypes between healthy human individuals. The wider study: Per donor, three plates held CD4 naive cells, three held CD4 memory, two held CD8 naive and one held CD8 memory.

The study, taken as a whole, reports: Generally, naive subsets (rather than memory subsets) showed larger estimated richness.

CDR3 size: 15 residues. With V trimmed by 5 bases and J by 11 bases, 13 bases remained unmatched. In germline, CDR1 is SGHTA, CDR2 FQGNSA. Naive CD8 isolation took CD45RO-negative cells positively selected for CCR7 and excluded terminally differentiated effector memory CD45RA+ cells. With respect to this clone: What it binds is not known.

The authors ran the assay at deep level. The assay was immunoSEQ multiplex PCR, and TCRdb's table has in-frame clones only and misses some. The repertoire holds some 2 million clones, with about 95% as singletons. Sequenced sample: naive CD8+ T cells sorted from blood. V usage is TRBV7-2 and J usage is TRBJ2-3, with 10 bases identical to TRBD2. The sequence was collected from a man between 18 and 29 years old in good health. In DNA form, the CDR3 reads TGTGCCAGCAGCCCATTCGGGCTAGCGGGAGAGGAGCAGTATTTT. It specifies CASSPFGLAGEEQYF. The full variable domain, with the rest looked up from reference TRBV7-2 and TRBJ2-3, is GAGVSQSPSNKVTEKGKDVELRCDPISGHTALYWYRQSLGQGLEFLIYFQGNSAPDKSGLPSDRFSAERTGGSVSTLTIQRTQQEDSAVYLCASSPFGLAGEEQYFGPGTRLTVL.